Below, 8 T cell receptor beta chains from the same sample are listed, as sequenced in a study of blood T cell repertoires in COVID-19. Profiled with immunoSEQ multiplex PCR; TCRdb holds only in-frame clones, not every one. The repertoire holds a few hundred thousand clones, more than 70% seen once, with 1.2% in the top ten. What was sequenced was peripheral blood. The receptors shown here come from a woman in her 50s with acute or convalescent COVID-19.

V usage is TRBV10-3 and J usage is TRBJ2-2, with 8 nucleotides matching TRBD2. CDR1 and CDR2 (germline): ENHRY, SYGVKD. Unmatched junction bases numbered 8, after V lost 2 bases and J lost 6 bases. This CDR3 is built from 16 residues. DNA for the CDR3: TGTGCCATCAGTGAGCGGGGCGGGGGGCTCGCCGGGGAGCTGTTTTTT. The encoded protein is CAISERGGGLAGELFF.

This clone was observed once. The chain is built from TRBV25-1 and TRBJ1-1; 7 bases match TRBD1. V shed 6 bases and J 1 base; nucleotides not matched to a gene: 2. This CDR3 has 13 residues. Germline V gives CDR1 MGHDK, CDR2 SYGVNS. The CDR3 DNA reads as TGTGCCAGCAGCGGGACAGCGAACACTGAAGCTTTCTTT. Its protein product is CASSGTANTEAFF.

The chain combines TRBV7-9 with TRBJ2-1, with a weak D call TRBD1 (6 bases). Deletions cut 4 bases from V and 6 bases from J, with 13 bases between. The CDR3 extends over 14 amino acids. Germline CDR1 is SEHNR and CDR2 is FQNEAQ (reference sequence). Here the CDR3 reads CASSSGQRGNEQFF. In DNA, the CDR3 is TGTGCCAGCAGCTCAGGACAGAGGGGCAATGAGCAGTTCTTC.

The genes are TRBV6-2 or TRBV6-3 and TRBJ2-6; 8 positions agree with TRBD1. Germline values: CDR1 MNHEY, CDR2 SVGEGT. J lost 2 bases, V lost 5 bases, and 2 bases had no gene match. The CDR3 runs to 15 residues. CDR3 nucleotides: TGTGCCAGCAGTCGACAGGGGACTGGGGCCAACGTCCTGACTTTC. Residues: CASSRQGTGANVLTF.

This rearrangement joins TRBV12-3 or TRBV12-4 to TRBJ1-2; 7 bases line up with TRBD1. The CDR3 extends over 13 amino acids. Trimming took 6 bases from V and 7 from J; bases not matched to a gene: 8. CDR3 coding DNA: TGTGCCAGCAGCTTGCATACAGGGGTTGGCTACACCTTC. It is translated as CASSLHTGVGYTF.

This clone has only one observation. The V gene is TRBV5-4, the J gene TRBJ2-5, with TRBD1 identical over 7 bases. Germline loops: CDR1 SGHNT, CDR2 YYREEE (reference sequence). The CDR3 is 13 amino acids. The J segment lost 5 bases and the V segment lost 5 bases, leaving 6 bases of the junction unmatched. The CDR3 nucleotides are TGTGCCAGCAGGTTGACAGGGATGGAGACCCAGTACTTC. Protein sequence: CASRLTGMETQYF.

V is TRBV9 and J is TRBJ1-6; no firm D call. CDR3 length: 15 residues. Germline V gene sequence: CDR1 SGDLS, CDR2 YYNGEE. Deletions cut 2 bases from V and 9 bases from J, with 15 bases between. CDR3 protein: CASSVPGLGGSPLHF. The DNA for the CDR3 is TGTGCCAGCAGCGTTCCGGGATTAGGCGGTTCACCCCTCCACTTT.

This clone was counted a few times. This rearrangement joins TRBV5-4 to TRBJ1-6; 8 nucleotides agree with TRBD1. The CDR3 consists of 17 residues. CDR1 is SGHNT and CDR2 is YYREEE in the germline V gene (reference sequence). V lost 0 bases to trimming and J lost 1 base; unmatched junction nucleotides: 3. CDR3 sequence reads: CASSLGRQGSYNSPLHF. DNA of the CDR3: TGTGCCAGCAGCTTGGGGCGACAGGGGTCCTATAATTCACCCCTCCACTTT. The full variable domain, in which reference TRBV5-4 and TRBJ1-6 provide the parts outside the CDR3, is ETGVTQSPTHLIKTRGQQVTLRCSSQSGHNTVSWYQQALGQGPQFIFQYYREEENGRGNFPPRFSGLQFPNYSSELNVNALELDDSALYLCASSLGRQGSYNSPLHFGNGTRLTVT.